This record concerns one T cell receptor (beta chain) sequence. TCRdb's copy holds only in-frame clones and misses some; the assay was immunoSEQ multiplex PCR. The sample comprises 120,000 to 150,000 clones, approximately 87% of which are singletons, and 8.6% rests with the top ten. Trimming removed 4 bases at V and 0 bases at J, with 4 bases between. This CDR3 is 13 amino acids long. The germline V gene has CDR1 KGHDR and CDR2 SFDVKD. The data derive from a study of blood T cell repertoires in COVID-19. The sequencing sample was made of peripheral blood. This rearrangement joins TRBV24-1 to TRBJ2-3; no definite D call. The TCR comes from a woman between 50 and 59 years old with active or convalescent COVID-19. Here the CDR3 DNA reads TGTGCCACCAGTGACCTCAGCACAGATACGCAGTATTTT. Encoded protein: CATSDLSTDTQYF.